This T cell receptor (beta chain) was obtained from a study of CD8 T cells in Susac syndrome. V shed 5 bases, J shed 8 bases, and the junction held 11 bases outside the gene matches. Germline loops: CDR1 MNHEY, CDR2 SMNVEV (reference sequence). The CDR3 covers 15 residues. Reverse transcription of about 0.5 to 1 ug RNA used random hexamers. Each CDR3 protein is one row after TCRdb ran MiXCR on the immunoSEQ multiplex PCR reads. The profile shows about 130,000 distinct CDR3 sequences, 75% to 90% of them singletons. Sequencing input: CD8+ T cells from PBMCs. This chain links TRBV27 with TRBJ2-1; TRBD2 agrees at 8 bases. This TCR came from a human donor with multiple sclerosis. CDR3 DNA sequence: TGTGCCAGCAGTCCACGGGAGGGCCTTTTCTATGAGCAGTTCTTC. Translated: CASSPREGLFYEQFF.